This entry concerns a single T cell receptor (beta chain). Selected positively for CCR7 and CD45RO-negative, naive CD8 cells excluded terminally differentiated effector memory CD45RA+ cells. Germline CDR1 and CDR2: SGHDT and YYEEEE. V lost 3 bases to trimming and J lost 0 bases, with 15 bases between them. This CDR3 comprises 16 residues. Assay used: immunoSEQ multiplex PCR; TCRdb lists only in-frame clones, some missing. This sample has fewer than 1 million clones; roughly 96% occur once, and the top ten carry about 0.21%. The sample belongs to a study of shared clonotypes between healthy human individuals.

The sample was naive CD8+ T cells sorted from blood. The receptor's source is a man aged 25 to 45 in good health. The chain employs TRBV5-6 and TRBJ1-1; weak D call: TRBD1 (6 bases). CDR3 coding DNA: TGTGCCAGCAGCTCAGAGGTCGGGGACATGAACACTGAAGCTTTCTTT. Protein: CASSSEVGDMNTEAFF.